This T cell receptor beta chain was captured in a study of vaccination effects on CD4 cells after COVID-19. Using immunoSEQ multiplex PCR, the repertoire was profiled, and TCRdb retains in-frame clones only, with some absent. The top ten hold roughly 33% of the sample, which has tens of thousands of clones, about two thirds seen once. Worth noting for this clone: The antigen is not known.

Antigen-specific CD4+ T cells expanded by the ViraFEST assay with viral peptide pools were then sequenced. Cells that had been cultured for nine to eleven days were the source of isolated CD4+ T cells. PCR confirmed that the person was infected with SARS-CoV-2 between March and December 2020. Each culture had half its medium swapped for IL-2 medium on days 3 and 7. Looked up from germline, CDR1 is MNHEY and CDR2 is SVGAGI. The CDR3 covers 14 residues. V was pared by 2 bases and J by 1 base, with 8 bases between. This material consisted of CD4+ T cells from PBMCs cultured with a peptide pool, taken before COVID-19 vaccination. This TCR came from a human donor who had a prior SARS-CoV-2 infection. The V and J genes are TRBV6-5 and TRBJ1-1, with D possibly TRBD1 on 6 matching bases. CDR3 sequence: CASSYGQQNTEAFF. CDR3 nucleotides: TGTGCCAGCAGTTACGGACAGCAGAACACTGAAGCTTTCTTT.